These 14 T cell receptor beta chains originate from one sample sequenced in a study of molecular identifiers for immune sequencing clone quantification. TCRdb fed the PCR reads into MiXCR, producing one record per CDR3 protein. The sample lists 550,000 to 750,000 distinct CDR3 sequences, 15% to 20% occurring once. Sample: naive CD8+ T cells from blood, with Jurkat cell RNA spiked in. As to subset: FACS-sorted CD8+CD4-CCR7+CD45RA+ naive T cells. The receptors come from a human donor in good health. Some libraries in this study had Jurkat cell RNA spiked in.

This clonotype was observed a few times. The chain joins TRBV3-1 to TRBJ2-5, with 11 nucleotides matching TRBD1. The CDR3 is 16 amino acids. With V trimmed by 2 bases and J by 4 bases, 6 bases remained unmatched. The germline V gene has CDR1 LGHDT and CDR2 YNNKEL (reference sequence). The chain's CDR3 is CASSQSRDRGSETQYF. The CDR3 nucleotides read TGTGCCAGCAGCCAAAGCCGGGACAGGGGGTCAGAGACCCAGTACTTC.

Ten or more counts support this clonotype. J is TRBJ2-3 and V is TRBV27; possible D gene TRBD2, 5 bases. Germline V lookup: CDR1 MNHEY, CDR2 SMNVEV (reference sequence). This CDR3 is built from 14 residues. Trimming cost V 0 bases and J 4 bases, with 8 bases left between them. CDR3 region: CASSLSEGADTQYF. CDR3 coding DNA: TGTGCCAGCAGTTTATCCGAGGGCGCAGATACGCAGTATTTT.

This clonotype was found a few times. The chain couples TRBV3-1 to TRBJ2-7, with D perhaps given as TRBD1 or TRBD2 (5 bases each). The CDR3 sequence is 15 residues long. Germline CDR1 is LGHDT and CDR2 is YNNKEL (reference sequence). Trimming stripped 0 bases from V and 6 bases from J, with 15 bases between. The CDR3 protein is CASSQDLGPLGEQYF. As DNA, the CDR3 is TGTGCCAGCAGCCAAGATCTGGGACCGCTCGGCGAGCAGTACTTC.

Worth noting for this clonotype: A read error may be the cause here, since a much bigger clone is one base away. This likely comes from a read error, as the CDR3 has no conserved phenylalanine or tryptophan at its end. The CDR3 bases are TGTGCCAGCAGCCCGGACAGGGGAGGCACTTTGGATACGCAGTATTCT. This translates into CASSPDRGGTLDTQYS. The J gene is TRBJ2-3, the V gene TRBV6-6; TRBD1 matches at 9 bases. The CDR3 is made up of 16 amino acids. Trimming at V came to 6 bases and at J to 6 bases, leaving 13 bases not matched to a gene. Germline V gene lookup returns CDR1 MNHNY and CDR2 SVGAGI (reference sequence).

This clonotype was seen repeatedly, ten times or more. The chain has TRBV7-3 and TRBJ2-3; the D is unclear. Germline lookup yields CDR1 SGHTA and CDR2 FQGTGA. The CDR3 is 16 amino acids. V was pared by 1 base and J by 1 base, with 12 bases between. CDR3 residues: CASSLMGWLGTDTQYF. The CDR3 bases are TGTGCCAGCAGCTTAATGGGTTGGCTAGGCACAGATACGCAGTATTTT.

The chain joins TRBV27 to TRBJ2-1; D remains unclear. The CDR3 loop spans 14 amino acids. V lost 4 bases and J lost 4, with 11 bases in between. Germline V gene lookup returns CDR1 MNHEY and CDR2 SMNVEV (reference sequence). The chain's CDR3 is CASSWALEYNEQFF. In DNA, the CDR3 is TGTGCCAGCAGTTGGGCTCTCGAGTACAATGAGCAGTTCTTC.

This clonotype was counted ten times or more. CDR3 coding DNA: TGTGCCAGCAGTTACGGAGGGAGCTACAATGAGCAGTTCTTC. Translation gives CASSYGGSYNEQFF. The chain links TRBV6-2 or TRBV6-3 to TRBJ2-1; TRBD2 is a possible D gene (6 bases). The CDR3 covers 14 residues. In germline, CDR1 is MNHEY, CDR2 SVGEGT. Trimming removed 2 bases at V and 3 bases at J, with 8 bases between.

As to this clonotype: A much larger clone differs by one base, so this may be a read error. The CDR3 does not end in the conserved phenylalanine or tryptophan, so this is likely a read error. The chain combines TRBV14 with TRBJ1-1; D call uncertain. This CDR3 is built from 16 residues. Trimming stripped 0 bases from V and 0 bases from J, with 11 bases between. The germline gives CDR1 SGHDN, CDR2 FVKESK. CDR3 nucleotides: TGTGCCAGCAGCCAAGATCATGAGGGTTTGAACACTGAAGCTTTCCTT. Translating gives CASSQDHEGLNTEAFL.

The sample holds many counts of this clonotype. The V call is TRBV5-1, the J call TRBJ2-2; no clear D gene. The CDR3 totals 15 residues. Trimming removed 2 bases at V and 0 bases at J, with 8 bases between. Looked up from germline, CDR1 is SGHRS and CDR2 is YFSETQ. For the CDR3, the DNA is TGCGCCAGCAGCTTAGAAATCGCGAACACCGGGGAGCTGTTTTTT. Amino acids: CASSLEIANTGELFF.

Ten or more counts support this clonotype. This sequence joins TRBV4-1 and TRBJ1-3; no reliable D call. This CDR3 comprises 15 residues. Trimming left V 3 bases short and J 7 bases short, with 16 bases between. The germline CDR1 and CDR2 sequences are MGHRA and YSYEKL. In DNA, the CDR3 is TGCGCCAGCAGCCATCGAGTGGGTCTGGATAACACCATATATTTT. Protein: CASSHRVGLDNTIYF.

This clonotype appeared a few times. This chain joins TRBV28 and TRBJ1-6, with D possibly matching TRBD1 (6 bases). The CDR3 runs 13 residues. V lost 5 bases and J 10 bases, leaving 12 bases between the germline ends. Germline lookup yields CDR1 MDHEN and CDR2 SYDVKM. In DNA form, the CDR3 reads TGTGCCAGCAGTGACCAGGGGTGGTCACCCCTCCACTTT. Its translation: CASSDQGWSPLHF.

Worth noting for this clonotype: A clone one base away is much larger, so this may be a read error. The J gene is TRBJ2-3, the V gene TRBV4-3; 7 bases line up with TRBD2. CDR1 LGHNA and CDR2 YSLEER come from the germline V gene. The CDR3 spans 18 residues. The DNA for the CDR3 is TGCGTCAGCAGCCAAGATGGCGTCGGGGACTACGTCCCAGATACGCAGTATTTT. It specifies CVSSQDGVGDYVPDTQYF.

This clonotype was counted ten times or more. This chain connects TRBV7-2 to TRBJ1-5; D may be TRBD1 (5 bases). CDR3 length equals 13 residues. Germline CDR1 and CDR2: SGHTA and FQGNSA. The V and J ends lost 1 base and 9 bases respectively, with 10 bases between them. CDR3 residues: CASSLGQGVPQHF. Written as DNA, the CDR3 is TGTGCCAGCAGCTTAGGGCAGGGCGTGCCCCAGCATTTT.

This clonotype turned up a few times. The chain carries TRBV27 and TRBJ1-1, with D tentatively TRBD1 (6 bases). CDR3 size: 15 residues. Germline CDR1 is MNHEY and CDR2 is SMNVEV (reference sequence). The V end lost 3 bases, the J end lost 5 bases, and 16 bases lay between the germline ends. CDR3 protein: CASSLQGEGVTEAFF. Here the CDR3 DNA reads TGTGCCAGCAGTTTGCAGGGTGAGGGGGTGACTGAAGCTTTCTTT.